The 21 T cell receptor beta chains in this list originate from one sample, sequenced in a study of blood T cell repertoires in COVID-19. The method was immunoSEQ multiplex PCR; TCRdb's version includes in-frame clones alone and lacks a portion of them. The data show 200,000 or so clones, around four fifths seen once. Sequences were obtained from peripheral blood. The receptors originated from a man aged 60 to 69 with COVID-19, enrolled during active disease.

The chain uses TRBV19 and TRBJ1-5; TRBD1 might be the D (6 bases). The CDR3 is 16 residues long. Germline V gene lookup returns CDR1 LNHDA and CDR2 SQIVND (reference sequence). Trimming cost V 4 bases and J 4 bases, with 17 bases left between them. This chain's CDR3 is CASSTLGVGANQPQHF. CDR3 nucleotides: TGTGCCAGTAGTACACTTGGGGTGGGGGCGAATCAGCCCCAGCATTTT.

V and J are TRBV3-1 (or the pseudogene TRBV3-2) and TRBJ1-6; D unclear. This CDR3 is 14 amino acids long. V dropped 3 bases and J dropped 10 bases, with 13 bases sitting between them. Germline V CDR1 and CDR2: LGHDT, YNNKEL (reference sequence). The CDR3 sequence is CASSHRTARSPLHF. In nucleotides, the CDR3 is TGTGCCAGCAGCCACCGGACTGCCAGGTCACCCCTCCACTTT.

The chain is built from TRBV14 and TRBJ1-4; 8 nucleotides agree with TRBD1. Germline V gene sequence: CDR1 SGHDN, CDR2 FVKESK. The CDR3 is 15 amino acids. The V and J ends lost 2 bases and 5 bases, in that order; junction bases with no gene match: 4. CDR3 sequence (DNA): TGTGCCAGCAGCCAATCCAGGGGGCGGAATGAAAAACTGTTTTTT. This translates into CASSQSRGRNEKLFF.

V and J are TRBV2 and TRBJ1-5, with 8 bases lining up with TRBD1. In germline, CDR1 is SNHLY, CDR2 FYNNEI. Unmatched junction bases numbered 5, after V lost 5 bases and J lost 5 bases. This CDR3 is built from 14 residues. The CDR3 DNA reads as TGTGCCAGCAGTTGGGACAGGACCTATCAGCCCCAGCATTTT. It translates to CASSWDRTYQPQHF.

The chain recombines TRBV9 with TRBJ2-5; 9 nucleotides line up with TRBD1. The CDR3 contains 16 residues. Germline CDR1 reads SGDLS; CDR2 reads YYNGEE. Trimming took 3 bases from V and 5 from J; bases not matched to a gene: 11. CDR3 DNA: TGTGCCAGCAGCGCGACCTCCGGGACAGGGCGGGAGACCCAGTACTTC. This gives the protein CASSATSGTGRETQYF.

This clone was seen a handful of times. V gene TRBV29-1 combines with J gene TRBJ2-7; 14 bases fit TRBD2. Germline CDR1 reads SQVTM; CDR2 reads ANQGSEA. The CDR3 totals 12 residues. V was pared by 7 bases and J by 7 bases, with 3 bases of the junction left unmatched. The CDR3 DNA sequence: TGCAGCGGGGGACTAGCGGGAGTTGAGCAGTACTTC. Protein product: CSGGLAGVEQYF.

The chain links TRBV2 to TRBJ1-5, with TRBD1 matching 9 bases. The germline V gene has CDR1 SNHLY and CDR2 FYNNEI. The CDR3 is 14 residues long. The J segment lost 6 bases and the V segment lost 4 bases, leaving 4 bases of the junction unmatched. The CDR3 protein is CASSVGQGSQPQHF. CDR3 DNA sequence: TGTGCCAGCAGTGTCGGACAGGGGTCTCAGCCCCAGCATTTT.

This chain links TRBV9 with TRBJ2-6; 10 positions match TRBD1. V dropped 2 bases and J dropped 3; count of bases not matched to a gene: 8. Germline values: CDR1 SGDLS, CDR2 YYNGEE. The CDR3 contains 18 residues. In DNA form, the CDR3 reads TGTGCCAGCAGCGTGGCTCCCGGGACAGGGGTTGGGGCCAACGTCCTGACTTTC. This gives the protein CASSVAPGTGVGANVLTF.

The rearrangement joins TRBV3-1 (or the pseudogene TRBV3-2) to TRBJ2-5; no definite D call. With 3 bases removed from V and 5 bases from J, the gap between germline ends came to 10 bases. CDR3 size: 13 residues. Germline CDR1 LGHDT, CDR2 YNNKEL (reference sequence). In nucleotides, the CDR3 is TGTGCCAGCAGCCAGGGCCCACAGGAGACCCAGTACTTC. Its protein product is CASSQGPQETQYF.

CDR3 coding DNA: TGTGCCACCAGTGGTACCGGGACACCATCGGAGGATACGCAGTATTTT. Its translation: CATSGTGTPSEDTQYF. The genes are TRBV24-1 and TRBJ2-3; tentative D call: TRBD1 (6 bases). Trimming stripped 5 bases from V and 6 bases from J, with 20 bases between. Germline CDR1 reads KGHDR; CDR2 reads SFDVKD. The CDR3 sequence is 16 residues long.

This chain uses TRBV25-1 with TRBJ1-2; D is unresolved. CDR1 is MGHDK and CDR2 is SYGVNS in the germline V gene. The V and J ends lost 0 bases and 6 bases respectively, with 8 bases between them. The CDR3 has 13 amino acids. The CDR3 nucleotides are TGTGCCAGCAGTGAATACCCTCTTGATGGCTACACCTTC. Protein product: CASSEYPLDGYTF.

The chain couples TRBV10-2 to TRBJ1-1, with D possibly TRBD1 on 5 matching bases. The CDR3 spans 13 residues. In germline, CDR1 is WSHSY, CDR2 SAAADI. V dropped 7 bases and J dropped 2 bases, with 11 bases sitting between them. This chain's CDR3 is CASTRRGNTEAFF. In nucleotides, the CDR3 is TGCGCCAGCACCCGAAGGGGAAACACTGAAGCTTTCTTT.

This chain uses TRBV5-6 with TRBJ2-1; 12 positions match TRBD2. V trimming: 4 bases; J trimming: 8 bases; junction bases outside the gene matches: 7. The germline V gene has CDR1 SGHDT and CDR2 YYEEEE. The CDR3 runs to 15 residues. CDR3 sequence (DNA): TGTGCCAGCAGCCTGCTAGCGGGAGGGCAGGATGAGCAGTTCTTC. Translating it yields CASSLLAGGQDEQFF. The whole variable domain, filled in from reference TRBV5-6 and TRBJ2-1, reads DAGVTQSPTHLIKTRGQQVTLRCSPKSGHDTVSWYQQALGQGPQFIFQYYEEEERQRGNFPDRFSGHQFPNYSSELNVNALLLGDSALYLCASSLLAGGQDEQFFGPGTRLTVL.

The sample holds one count of this clone. The V gene is TRBV18, the J gene TRBJ1-5; the match to TRBD1 covers 10 bases. The CDR3 contains 15 residues. V dropped 3 bases and J dropped 4; count of bases not matched to a gene: 3. Germline V gene lookup returns CDR1 KGHSH and CDR2 LQKENI. This CDR3 is CASSPRQGANQPQHF. Written as DNA, the CDR3 is TGTGCCAGCTCACCGCGACAGGGGGCAAATCAGCCCCAGCATTTT.

The CDR3 loop reads CASSLASAHTNTEAFF. CDR3 nucleotides: TGTGCCAGCAGCTTAGCTTCCGCCCACACGAACACTGAAGCTTTCTTT. J is TRBJ1-1 and V is TRBV7-2; no clear D. The CDR3 consists of 16 residues. The V end lost 0 bases, the J end lost 1 base, and 12 bases lay between the germline ends. Germline V gives CDR1 SGHTA, CDR2 FQGNSA.

The CDR3: CASSVGDRLGEQYF. The CDR3, as DNA: TGTGCCAGCAGCGTGGGCGATCGTTTGGGCGAGCAGTACTTC. This chain uses TRBV9 with TRBJ2-7; no clear D. Trimming left V 2 bases short and J 6 bases short, with 15 bases between. This CDR3 region has 14 residues. In germline, CDR1 is SGDLS, CDR2 YYNGEE.

The gene calls are TRBV27 and TRBJ2-1, with 9 bases matching TRBD1. The V gene's germline CDR1 is MNHEY and CDR2 SMNVEV (reference sequence). The CDR3 loop spans 13 amino acids. V was pared by 5 bases and J by 10 bases, with 6 bases of the junction left unmatched. DNA of the CDR3: TGTGCCAGCAGTACAGGGACAGGGACCGAGCAGTTCTTC. Protein sequence: CASSTGTGTEQFF.

V and J are TRBV19 and TRBJ2-4, with 12 bases that match TRBD2. This CDR3 is built from 16 residues. From germline, CDR1 is LNHDA and CDR2 SQIVND (reference sequence). Trimming removed 7 bases from V and 11 bases from J; junction bases left unmatched: 15. The CDR3 spells CASISPGLAGPRVQYF. The CDR3 DNA reads as TGTGCCAGTATTTCTCCGGGACTAGCGGGCCCTAGGGTTCAGTACTTC.

The rearrangement links TRBV28 to TRBJ1-2; D is possibly TRBD1 (6 bases). The V end was cut by 7 bases, the J end by 4 bases, with 22 bases between. The germline V gene encodes CDR1 MDHEN and CDR2 SYDVKM. The CDR3 length is 16 residues. CDR3 coding DNA: TGTGCCAGCAATACAGTACAGGGCGGTCTTCTCTATGGCTACACCTTC. Its translation: CASNTVQGGLLYGYTF.

In its sample, this clone was seen a few times. The rearrangement joins TRBV10-3 to TRBJ1-5; 9 bases line up with TRBD1. Germline values: CDR1 ENHRY, CDR2 SYGVKD. The CDR3 is made up of 16 amino acids. After removal of 4 bases from V and 2 bases from J, the junction contained 6 bases not matched to a gene. CDR3 region: CAISGGDRAGNQPQHF. In nucleotides, the CDR3 is TGTGCCATCAGTGGGGGGGACAGGGCTGGCAATCAGCCCCAGCATTTT.

This clone was counted a few times. The genes are TRBV30 and TRBJ2-5, with D possibly being TRBD1 (6 bases). Germline CDR1 is GTSNPN and CDR2 is SVGIG (reference sequence). CDR3 length: 13 residues. The V gene lost 3 bases and the J gene lost 3 bases, with 11 bases spanning the gap. The CDR3 sequence: CAWSRTAKETQYF. Written as DNA, the CDR3 is TGTGCCTGGAGCAGGACAGCCAAAGAGACCCAGTACTTC.